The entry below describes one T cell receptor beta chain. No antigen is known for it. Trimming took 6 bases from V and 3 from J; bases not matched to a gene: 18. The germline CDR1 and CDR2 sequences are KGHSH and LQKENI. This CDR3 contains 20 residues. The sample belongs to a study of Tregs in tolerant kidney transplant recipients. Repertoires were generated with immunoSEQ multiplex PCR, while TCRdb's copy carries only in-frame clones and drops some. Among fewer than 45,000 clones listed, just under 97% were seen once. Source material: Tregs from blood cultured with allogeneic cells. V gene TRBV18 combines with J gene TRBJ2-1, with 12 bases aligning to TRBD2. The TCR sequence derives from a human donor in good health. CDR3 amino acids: CASSPIPGRLAGVGYNEQFF. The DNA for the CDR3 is TGTGCCAGCTCGCCGATCCCGGGGCGACTAGCGGGAGTGGGCTACAATGAGCAGTTCTTC.